These 8 T cell receptor beta chains were sequenced from one sample in a study of blood T cell repertoires in COVID-19 (dated by TCRdb to 2020 to 2022). The library was prepared using the immunoSEQ multiplex PCR assay. TCRdb took this table from immuneACCESS and kept in-frame rearrangements with V and J called. Such tables lack part of the clones; where checked against another copy, unresolved V genes explain under half of the gap, and the rest is unexplained. Here the sample has around 110,000 clones; around 78% occur a single time. The ten top clones hold roughly 6.2% of the sample. The sequencing sample was made of peripheral blood. These receptors were collected from an elderly man with COVID-19, enrolled during active disease.

This clone was seen repeatedly, ten times or more. The chain carries TRBV7-8 and TRBJ1-5; 8 positions match TRBD1. CDR1 and CDR2 from the germline V gene are SGHVS and FQNEAQ. V gave up 4 bases and J gave up 5 bases; unmatched junction bases: 13. There are 17 residues in the CDR3. CDR3 protein: CASSWEGGRGRDQPQHF. The CDR3 nucleotides are TGTGCCAGCAGCTGGGAAGGAGGCAGGGGGCGCGATCAGCCCCAGCATTTT.

This clone was seen just once. The chain employs TRBV11-3 and TRBJ2-1; D ambiguous. The V and J ends lost 0 bases and 9 bases respectively, with 9 bases between them. This CDR3 region has 13 residues. CDR1 SGHNT and CDR2 YENEEA come from the germline V gene. The CDR3 loop is CASSLDWAAEQFF. As DNA, the CDR3 is TGTGCCAGCAGCTTAGATTGGGCAGCTGAGCAGTTCTTC.

This chain joins TRBV6-5 and TRBJ1-1, with D possibly TRBD1 on 6 matching bases. The V gene lost 7 bases and the J gene lost 4 bases, with 16 bases spanning the gap. Per the germline V gene, CDR1 is MNHEY and CDR2 is SVGAGI. This CDR3 comprises 14 residues. This CDR3 reads CASTKTGTGTEAFF. CDR3 DNA: TGTGCCAGCACCAAAACAGGGACCGGCACTGAAGCTTTCTTT.

The V call is TRBV19, the J call TRBJ1-6, with TRBD1 identical over 8 bases. In germline, CDR1 is LNHDA, CDR2 SQIVND (reference sequence). With V trimmed by 7 bases and J by 7 bases, 9 bases remained unmatched. The CDR3 has 15 amino acids. This CDR3 is CASTNQGAWNSPLHF. The DNA for the CDR3 is TGTGCCAGTACCAACCAGGGGGCATGGAATTCACCCCTCCACTTT.

The chain uses TRBV11-2 and TRBJ2-1, with 7 bases that match TRBD1. Germline lookup yields CDR1 SGHAT and CDR2 FQNNGV. V trimming: 5 bases; J trimming: 3 bases; junction bases outside the gene matches: 10. There are 16 residues in the CDR3. The DNA of the CDR3 is TGTGCCAGCAGCCAGAGGCAGGGGGTCTACTACAATGAGCAGTTCTTC. It translates to CASSQRQGVYYNEQFF.

V gene TRBV7-8 combines with J gene TRBJ2-5, with 10 bases aligning to TRBD2. Germline loops: CDR1 SGHVS, CDR2 FQNEAQ. The CDR3 runs to 16 residues. Trimming at V came to 2 bases and at J to 0 bases, leaving 3 bases not matched to a gene. The CDR3 DNA follows: TGTGCCAGCAGCTTAACCCTAGCGGGAGACCAAGAGACCCAGTACTTC. Translated, it gives CASSLTLAGDQETQYF.

The rearrangement uses TRBV6-2 or TRBV6-3 and TRBJ1-1; TRBD1 matches at 8 bases. The V gene's germline CDR1 is MNHEY and CDR2 SVGEGT. The CDR3 contains 15 residues. V lost 4 bases, J lost 1 base, and 5 bases stayed unmatched. The CDR3 spells CASSSHDRGNTEAFF. The CDR3 DNA follows: TGTGCCAGCAGTTCGCACGACAGGGGGAACACTGAAGCTTTCTTT.

This sequence joins TRBV30 and TRBJ2-3, with D perhaps matching TRBD2 (6 bases). CDR1 is GTSNPN and CDR2 is SVGIG in the germline V gene (reference sequence). Trimming removed 3 bases from V and 3 bases from J, with 10 bases in between. The CDR3 totals 13 residues. The CDR3 DNA follows: TGTGCCTGGAGCGGGAGTGGGACAGATACGCAGTATTTT. Protein: CAWSGSGTDTQYF.